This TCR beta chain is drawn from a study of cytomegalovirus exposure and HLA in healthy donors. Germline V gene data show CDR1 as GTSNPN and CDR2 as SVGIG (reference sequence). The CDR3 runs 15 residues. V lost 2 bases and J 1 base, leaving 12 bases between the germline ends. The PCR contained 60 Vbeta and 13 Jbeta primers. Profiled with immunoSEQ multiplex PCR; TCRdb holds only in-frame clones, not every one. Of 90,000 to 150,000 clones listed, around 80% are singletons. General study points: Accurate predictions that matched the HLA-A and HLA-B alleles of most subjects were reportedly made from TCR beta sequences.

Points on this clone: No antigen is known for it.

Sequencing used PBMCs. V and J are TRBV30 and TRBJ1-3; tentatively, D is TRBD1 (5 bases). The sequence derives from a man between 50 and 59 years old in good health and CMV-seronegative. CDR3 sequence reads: CAWSPERGSGNTIYF. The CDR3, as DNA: TGTGCCTGGAGTCCCGAAAGGGGTTCTGGAAACACCATATATTTT.